One sample yielded the 27 T cell receptor beta chains listed below, sequenced in a study of beta chain features in type 1 diabetes. Whole-study findings and limits: Shortening of TCRB CDR3s, moderate but significant, appeared in all four CD4+ subsets of Type 1 diabetes patients.

No antigen has been identified for these receptors. The entirety of the isolated RNA underwent reverse transcription, so expressed TCRB transcripts were sequenced. Only in-frame clones appear in the TCRdb table, and some are missing; sequencing was by immunoSEQ multiplex PCR. Among about 240,000 clones listed, approximately 15% were seen once. The material sequenced was naive CD4+ T cells from blood. All receptors come from a young man with type 1 diabetes.

The rearrangement uses TRBV7-6 and TRBJ2-5; D remains ambiguous. CDR1 and CDR2 (germline): SGHVS, FNYEAQ. This CDR3 region has 11 residues. Trimming stripped 4 bases from V and 2 bases from J, with 2 bases between. DNA of the CDR3: TGTGCCAGCAGCTCACAAGAGACCCAGTACTTC. This gives the protein CASSSQETQYF.

The chain links TRBV15 to TRBJ2-7; no firm D call. The germline V and J ends were trimmed by 1 base and 1 base, with 8 bases remaining between them. This CDR3 comprises 14 residues. Germline assignment: CDR1 LNHNV and CDR2 YYDKDF (reference sequence). The CDR3 region is CATSRVGGSYEQYF. The CDR3, as DNA: TGTGCCACCAGCAGAGTTGGCGGATCCTACGAGCAGTACTTC.

This clone appeared a few times. V gene TRBV19 combines with J gene TRBJ1-2, with TRBD1 matching over 8 bases. Germline loops: CDR1 LNHDA, CDR2 SQIVND (reference sequence). V shed 5 bases, J shed 5 bases, and the junction held 4 bases outside the gene matches. This CDR3 is built from 13 residues. The CDR3 DNA sequence: TGTGCCAGTAGTCCGGGACAGGTATATGGCTACACCTTC. This sequence encodes CASSPGQVYGYTF.

This clone was counted only a few times. CDR3: CASTLGGTLNTEAFF. CDR3 nucleotide sequence: TGCGCCAGCACCCTAGGGGGAACCCTGAACACTGAAGCTTTCTTT. V is TRBV4-1 and J is TRBJ1-1; possible D gene TRBD1, 6 bases. This CDR3 has 15 residues. The germline CDR1 and CDR2 sequences are MGHRA and YSYEKL. V gave up 7 bases and J gave up 0 bases, with 15 bases separating them.

This clone was seen a handful of times. The chain has TRBV5-1 and TRBJ1-1; D not resolved. V lost 0 bases and J lost 4, with 7 bases in between. CDR1 is SGHRS and CDR2 is YFSETQ in the germline V gene. This CDR3 has 13 amino acids. The CDR3 coding sequence is TGCGCCAGCAGCTTGGGGCCCCCCACTGAAGCTTTCTTT. It translates to CASSLGPPTEAFF.

The chain couples TRBV7-8 to TRBJ1-2; 9 bases match TRBD1. The length of the CDR3 is 14 residues. J lost 2 bases, V lost 5 bases, and 3 bases had no gene match. Germline V gives CDR1 SGHVS, CDR2 FQNEAQ. CDR3 residues: CASSADRGNYGYTF. CDR3 nucleotide sequence: TGTGCCAGCAGCGCGGACAGGGGAAACTATGGCTACACCTTC.

The V and J genes are TRBV2 and TRBJ2-1, with 16 nucleotides matching TRBD2. The V and J ends lost 4 bases and 8 bases, in that order; junction bases with no gene match: 8. Per germline, CDR1 SNHLY and CDR2 FYNNEI. This CDR3 region has 17 residues. CDR3 DNA sequence: TGTGCCAGCAGTGGAGCGGGACTAGCGGGAGGGCCTGATGAGCAGTTCTTC. Encoded protein: CASSGAGLAGGPDEQFF.

This clone has only a few counts. This chain connects TRBV9 to TRBJ2-1; 14 bases agree with TRBD2. This CDR3 is 17 amino acids long. CDR1 and CDR2 (germline): SGDLS, YYNGEE. The V gene end was trimmed by 4 bases and the J gene end by 3 bases; junction bases not matched to a gene: 6. The CDR3 sequence is CASSLTSGGAYYNEQFF. The CDR3 bases are TGTGCCAGCAGCCTGACTAGCGGGGGGGCCTACTACAATGAGCAGTTCTTC.

This clone was seen only a few times. The same CDR3 also results from other DNA sequences found in this sample. The chain couples TRBV30 to TRBJ1-1; D gene unclear. The CDR3 is 13 amino acids. Trimming took 0 bases from V and 0 from J, leaving 5 bases between them. Germline values: CDR1 GTSNPN, CDR2 SVGIG (reference sequence). CDR3 residues: CAWSVGLNTEAFF. The CDR3 DNA sequence: TGTGCCTGGAGTGTTGGGCTGAACACTGAAGCTTTCTTT.

This clone appeared a few times. V usage is TRBV30 and J usage is TRBJ1-1, with 7 bases aligning to TRBD1. V gave up 4 bases and J gave up 1 base; unmatched junction bases: 3. CDR1 and CDR2 (germline): GTSNPN, SVGIG (reference sequence). The CDR3 loop spans 13 amino acids. For the CDR3, the DNA is TGTGCCTGGATGGGACAGAGGAACACTGAAGCTTTCTTT. This sequence encodes CAWMGQRNTEAFF.

This clone was counted between two and nine times. The chain recombines TRBV27 with TRBJ2-7; TRBD1 agrees at 9 bases. J was trimmed by 7 bases and V by 6 bases; bases with no gene match: 10. CDR1 is MNHEY and CDR2 is SMNVEV in the germline V gene (reference sequence). CDR3 length: 14 amino acids. The CDR3 nucleotides are TGTGCCAGCAGGGGACAGGGCTCCCCGGGGGAGCAGTACTTC. Translating it yields CASRGQGSPGEQYF.

This clone was counted between two and nine times. V is TRBV7-8 and J is TRBJ1-4; 8 bases align to TRBD1. After removal of 1 base from V and 8 bases from J, the junction contained 0 bases not matched to a gene. The CDR3 extends over 13 amino acids. Germline lookup yields CDR1 SGHVS and CDR2 FQNEAQ. The CDR3 DNA reads TGTGCCAGCAGCTTAGGACAGGGGGAAAAACTGTTTTTT. It specifies CASSLGQGEKLFF.

This clone was observed a few times. The chain combines TRBV30 with TRBJ1-2, with no clear D. V was shortened by 2 bases and J by 4 bases, with 11 bases between the two germline ends. Per germline, CDR1 GTSNPN and CDR2 SVGIG (reference sequence). The CDR3 contains 13 residues. Written as DNA, the CDR3 is TGTGCCTGGAGTAGGACTCCAACCTATGGCTACACCTTC. It encodes CAWSRTPTYGYTF.

This clone was counted between two and nine times. The chain joins TRBV19 to TRBJ1-1; no clear D gene. Germline V CDR1 and CDR2: LNHDA, SQIVND (reference sequence). The CDR3 sequence is 16 residues long. Trimming took off 3 bases at V and 2 bases at J, with 16 bases between the two ends. The CDR3 spells CASSIDTRRRNTEAFF. The CDR3 DNA is TGTGCCAGTAGTATCGACACCCGGAGGAGAAACACTGAAGCTTTCTTT.

The CDR3 DNA follows: TGTGCCAGCAGCCAGGAATTAGCGCAGACGCCCACAGATACGCAGTATTTT. It translates to CASSQELAQTPTDTQYF. The chain links TRBV4-2 to TRBJ2-3; TRBD2 is a possible D gene (5 bases). This CDR3 is built from 17 residues. Between the trimmed V and J ends, which lost 3 bases and 2 bases, there was a span of 18 bases. Germline V gives CDR1 LGHNA, CDR2 YNFKEQ.

The chain has TRBV6-1 and TRBJ1-1; 10 bases are shared with TRBD1. Germline V gene sequence: CDR1 MNHNS, CDR2 SASEGT. The V and J ends lost 4 bases and 8 bases, in that order; junction bases with no gene match: 4. This CDR3 comprises 13 residues. The CDR3 region has the DNA TGTGCCAGCAGTGGTTGGACAGGGGGGGAAGCTTTCTTT. It codes for CASSGWTGGEAFF.

CDR3 protein: CAWAPSGAFETQYF. CDR3 nucleotide sequence: TGTGCCTGGGCCCCTAGCGGTGCCTTTGAGACCCAGTACTTC. V is TRBV30 and J is TRBJ2-5; TRBD2 agrees at 7 bases. CDR3 length: 14 amino acids. CDR1 and CDR2 from the germline V gene are GTSNPN and SVGIG (reference sequence). The junction had 11 bases not matched to a gene; V was cut back by 5 bases and J by 5 bases.

There are a few counts of this clone. V is TRBV30 and J is TRBJ1-2, with TRBD1 identical over 8 bases. The CDR3 is 18 amino acids. Germline values: CDR1 GTSNPN, CDR2 SVGIG (reference sequence). Trimming at V came to 0 bases and at J to 0 bases, leaving 12 bases not matched to a gene. The chain's CDR3 is CAWSVDSLPGGPNYGYTF. CDR3 DNA: TGTGCCTGGAGTGTAGATAGTCTGCCAGGGGGCCCTAACTATGGCTACACCTTC.

This clone has more than one count but fewer than ten. The CDR3, as DNA: TGCAGCGTGACAGTTAACTCCTACGAGCAGTACTTC. Translated: CSVTVNSYEQYF. The rearrangement links TRBV29-1 to TRBJ2-7; weak D call: TRBD1 (5 bases). The CDR3 is 12 amino acids. Trimming shortened V by 6 bases and J by 0 bases, and 9 bases separated the two germline ends. CDR1 and CDR2 from the germline V gene are SQVTM and ANQGSEA.

The rearrangement links TRBV5-1 to TRBJ1-6; possibly TRBD1 for D (6 bases). Germline CDR1 and CDR2: SGHRS and YFSETQ. CDR3 size: 15 residues. V was cut by 4 bases and J by 10 bases, with 18 bases left in between. The CDR3 protein is CASSPLNRVESPLHF. CDR3 DNA: TGCGCCAGCAGCCCCTTAAACAGGGTGGAGTCACCCCTCCACTTT.

The rearrangement joins TRBV5-1 to TRBJ2-2, with D perhaps TRBD1 (6 bases). CDR1 is SGHRS, CDR2 YFSETQ, per germline. V lost 0 bases and J lost 2, with 11 bases in between. This CDR3 has 16 residues. In DNA, the CDR3 is TGCGCCAGCAGCTTGGTTTGGACAGTTAACACCGGGGAGCTGTTTTTT. It yields the protein CASSLVWTVNTGELFF. The full variable domain, its missing parts supplied by reference TRBV5-1 and TRBJ2-2, is KAGVTQTPRYLIKTRGQQVTLSCSPISGHRSVSWYQQTPGQGLQFLFEYFSETQRNKGNFPGRFSGRQFSNSRSEMNVSTLELGDSALYLCASSLVWTVNTGELFFGEGSRLTVL.

The chain has TRBV27 and TRBJ1-6, with 8 bases matching TRBD1. The CDR3 covers 14 residues. Germline CDR1 is MNHEY and CDR2 is SMNVEV (reference sequence). After removal of 5 bases from V and 17 bases from J, the junction contained 14 bases not matched to a gene. The CDR3 region has the DNA TGTGCCAGCAGTCTCTCCCGGACAGGGACAGGAATCCACTTT. Residues: CASSLSRTGTGIHF.

The chain joins TRBV5-1 to TRBJ2-7; 10 bases are a match to TRBD1. The J segment lost 6 bases and the V segment lost 0 bases, leaving 9 bases of the junction unmatched. CDR3 length equals 16 residues. Germline V CDR1 and CDR2: SGHRS, YFSETQ. The CDR3 protein is CASSLAGTGAFSEQYF. CDR3 bases: TGCGCCAGCAGCTTGGCGGGGACAGGGGCCTTCTCCGAGCAGTACTTC.

This clone was detected only a few times. The chain carries TRBV10-3 and TRBJ1-1; TRBD1 is a possible D gene (5 bases). V was clipped by 4 bases and J by 1 base, with 10 bases between them. This CDR3 is 14 amino acids long. Germline V gene sequence: CDR1 ENHRY, CDR2 SYGVKD. The DNA of the CDR3 is TGTGCCATCAGTGTTGACAGAAGGAACACTGAAGCTTTCTTT. Its translation: CAISVDRRNTEAFF.

This clone appeared a few times. In the same sample, other DNA sequences code for this CDR3. CDR3 amino acids: CAWSRQGEKLFF. The DNA of the CDR3 is TGTGCCTGGAGTCGACAGGGTGAAAAACTGTTTTTT. V usage is TRBV30 and J usage is TRBJ1-4; 7 positions match TRBD1. This CDR3 is built from 12 residues. Germline V lookup: CDR1 GTSNPN, CDR2 SVGIG (reference sequence). The V segment lost 2 bases and the J segment 7 bases; nucleotides outside the gene matches: 1. The whole variable domain, filled in from reference TRBV30 and TRBJ1-4, reads SQTIHQWPATLVQPVGSPLSLECTVEGTSNPNLYWYRQAAGRGLQLLFYSVGIGQISSEVPQNLSASRPQDRQFILSSKKLLLSDSGFYLCAWSRQGEKLFFGSGTQLSVL.

V is TRBV10-3 and J is TRBJ2-2; 7 bases align to TRBD1. There are 16 residues in the CDR3. V was pared by 1 base and J by 0 bases, with 2 bases of the junction left unmatched. Germline V CDR1 and CDR2: ENHRY, SYGVKD. The CDR3 coding sequence is TGTGCCATCAGTGAGTTGGGGACAGCGAACACCGGGGAGCTGTTTTTT. This gives the protein CAISELGTANTGELFF.

This sequence joins TRBV2 and TRBJ1-1; 7 nucleotides agree with TRBD1. Germline V gives CDR1 SNHLY, CDR2 FYNNEI. This CDR3 is 14 amino acids long. After removal of 3 bases from V and 4 bases from J, the junction contained 5 bases not matched to a gene. The CDR3 loop is CASSEGQRGTEAFF. The CDR3, as DNA: TGTGCCAGCAGTGAGGGACAGAGGGGCACTGAAGCTTTCTTT.